This T cell receptor (beta chain) was captured in a study of Graves' ophthalmopathy and Graves' hyperthyroidism (dated by TCRdb to about 2018). As for the study more broadly: Hyperthyroidism was defined as stable when no progression to ophthalmopathy occurred within 18 months of follow-up. T-cell repertoires of thyroid tissue and blood were compared in 5 or 6 hyperthyroidism patients. In total, approximately 130 blood samples were TCR-sequenced: 43 ophthalmopathy, approximately 75 hyperthyroidism and roughly 17 hyperthyroidism-to-ophthalmopathy patients. Once sampling was done, hyperthyroidism patients were given methimazole at a starting dose of 30 mg daily, while ophthalmopathy patients were given high-dose intravenous methylprednisolone. TCR beta repertoire signatures were used to distinguish Graves' ophthalmopathy from Graves' hyperthyroidism and to predict progression to ophthalmopathy. The independent validation cohort included about 19 hyperthyroidism patients plus 17 patients who later progressed from hyperthyroidism to ophthalmopathy. To explore V-J signatures distinguishing ophthalmopathy from hyperthyroidism, a discovery set of some 100 patients (roughly 45 ophthalmopathy, 55 to 60 stable hyperthyroidism) was enrolled.

For repertoire sequencing, TCR beta CDR3 regions were amplified from RNA transcripts. The first round was an RT-PCR using HTBI primers with the Qiagen OneStep RT-PCR kit, and this first round was followed by a second-round multiplex PCR, then size selection and purification. The libraries underwent paired-end sequencing with 100 bp reads on an Illumina HiSeq2000. As for the original processing: SOAPnuke was used for read processing, and reads with adapters, uncalled bases, a mean Phred below 15, or no exact constant-primer or identifier match were discarded. COPE v1.2.5 was used to merge high-quality paired reads. Each unique nucleotide sequence was defined as a clonotype, and clonotypes were aligned to IMGT TRB V, D and J references with MiTCR v1.1. The analysis was limited to V-J combinations with a frequency above 0.0001, which together covered roughly 99% of repertoires. For each V-J combination, a TCR clonal expansion and chaos score was defined as the ratio of F50 clonal expansion to chaos observed in the TCRdist matrix. Features were reduced by Welch's t-statistics and random forest to over ten V-J combinations, which fed a naive Bayes classifier. The similarity between thyroid and blood repertoires was quantified using the Morisita-Horn index. TCRdb cleaned the public reads at Q25 with fastp, built clones with MiXCR and kept in-frame beta chains. For every CDR3 protein sequence, its rows merge into one entry that carries the most common genes and DNA. Clone size and V and J calls follow TCRdb, not the original study. A total of roughly 1.1 million distinct CDR3 sequences appear in this sample, about 40% of them only once. In total, the top ten clones hold over 8.5% of the sample.

General conclusions and limits of the study: Sample size was not statistically predetermined, and group allocation was not concealed from the investigators. In validation, the model predicted ophthalmopathy progression with about 70% sensitivity and about 77% specificity; around twelve predicted patients were CT-confirmed with GO in a median of around 6 months. Most of the expanded thyroid clonotypes with a frequency above 0.001 were also detected in blood, and it was suggested that the thyroid immune response may be reflected by blood repertoires. The 13-signature model separated ophthalmopathy from stable hyperthyroidism with 87.88% sensitivity and roughly 84% specificity in cross-validation, and 80%/75% in the test set.

Hyperthyroidism patients were newly diagnosed, with disease duration under 2 months, and aged 18 to 65 years. Patients were excluded if they had other autoimmune diseases, uncontrolled infections, pregnancy or lactation. Diagnosis relied on clinical symptoms, serum thyroxine, TRAb, thyroid ultrasound and orbital computed tomography. Total RNA was extracted with Trizol reagent and quality-checked on an Agilent 2100 Bioanalyzer. Taken from the germline V gene, the CDR1 and CDR2 loops are SGHTA and FQGTGA. Clipping removes 5 bases from V and 4 bases from J, with 7 as the unmatched junction base count. From its cysteine to its phenylalanine, the CDR3 spans 14 amino acids. This entry keeps only the CDR3 DNA: 42 bases, framed from base 1. This clonotype was seen a handful of times. The specificity of this receptor is unknown. Base qualities were left out, and no much larger clone turns up one base away.

The source of this sequence is an adult man with Graves' hyperthyroidism. The chain employs TRBV7-3 and TRBJ1-1, and TRBD1 aligns with 7 junction nucleotides. Sequenced input: peripheral blood or thyroid tissue (not recorded which). The DNA sequence is given as TGTGCCAGCAGCAAACAGGGGTGGGGCACTGAAGCTTTCTTT. This is translated as CASSKQGWGTEAFF.